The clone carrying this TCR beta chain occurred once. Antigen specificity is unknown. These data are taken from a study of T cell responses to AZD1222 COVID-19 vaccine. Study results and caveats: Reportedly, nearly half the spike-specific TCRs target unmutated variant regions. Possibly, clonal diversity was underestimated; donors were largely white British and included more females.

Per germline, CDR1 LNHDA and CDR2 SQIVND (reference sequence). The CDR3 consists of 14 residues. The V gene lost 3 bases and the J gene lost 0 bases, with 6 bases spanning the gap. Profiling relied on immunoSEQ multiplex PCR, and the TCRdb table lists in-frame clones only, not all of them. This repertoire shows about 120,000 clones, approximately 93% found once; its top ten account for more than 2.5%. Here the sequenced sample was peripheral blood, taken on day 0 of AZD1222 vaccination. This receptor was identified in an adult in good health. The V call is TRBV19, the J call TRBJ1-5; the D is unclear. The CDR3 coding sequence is TGTGCCAGTAGTATCGGTTATAGCAATCAGCCCCAGCATTTT. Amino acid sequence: CASSIGYSNQPQHF.